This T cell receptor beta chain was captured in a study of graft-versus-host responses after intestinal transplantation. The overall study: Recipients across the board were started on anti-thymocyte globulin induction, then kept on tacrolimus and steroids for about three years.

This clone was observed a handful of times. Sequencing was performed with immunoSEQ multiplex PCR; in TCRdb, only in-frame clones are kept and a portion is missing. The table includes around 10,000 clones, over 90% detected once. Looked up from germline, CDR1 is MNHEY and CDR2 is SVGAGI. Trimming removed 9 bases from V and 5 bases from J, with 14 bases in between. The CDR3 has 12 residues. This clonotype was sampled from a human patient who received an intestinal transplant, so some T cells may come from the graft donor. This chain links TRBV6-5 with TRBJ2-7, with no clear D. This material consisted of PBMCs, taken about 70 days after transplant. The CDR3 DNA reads TGTGCCAGGTCCCTAATTACGAACGAGCAGTACTTC. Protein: CARSLITNEQYF.